This passage covers 23 T cell receptor beta chains from one sample sequenced in a study of tumor and adjacent non-tumor tissue in lung cancer (dated by TCRdb to the late 2010s). Bulk unsorted tissue served as the source for RNA extraction, and RNA quality was assessed using a NanoDrop ND-1000 and an Agilent 2100. Normal lung samples were distant non-tumor tissue taken more than 3 cm from the tumor edge. Library preparation used multiplex PCR. These reads were obtained on an Illumina HiSeq 2500. Following protocols modified from ARM-PCR, the researchers constructed TCRbeta libraries through three rounds of nested PCR with primers (Table S4). TCRdb reran the public reads through fastp at Q25 and MiXCR, keeping productive beta chains. A single entry per CDR3 protein holds the most common genes and DNA from its merged rows. For this sample there are 90,000 to 100,000 distinct CDR3 sequences; approximately 80% appear just once. More than 30% of the sample goes to the ten largest clones.

Sequencing was done on a sample of distant non-tumor lung tissue. The receptors come from a man between 60 and 75 years old with small cell lung cancer.

With regard to this clonotype: No conserved phenylalanine or tryptophan ends this CDR3, so it is likely a read error. The chain has TRBV12-3 or TRBV12-4 and TRBJ2-5; possible D gene TRBD2, 5 bases. This CDR3 contains 15 residues. In nucleotides, the CDR3 is TGTGCCACCAGTCCCCCACTAGAATCCCAAGAGACCCAGTACTTG. Its protein is CATSPPLESQETQYL.

Of note for this clonotype: A junction end diverges from the germline sequence, so it may reflect a read error. The chain links TRBV10-2 to TRBJ2-1; D possibly corresponds to TRBD1 (5 bases). The CDR3 is made up of 13 amino acids. Germline V CDR1 and CDR2: WSHSY, SAAADI. CDR3 protein: CASCETGQGGQFF. CDR3 nucleotide sequence: TGTGCCAGCTGCGAGACTGGCCAGGGTGGGCAATTCTTC.

As concerns this clonotype: A much larger clone differs by one base, so this may be a read error. This sequence joins TRBV14 and TRBJ2-3; D is undetermined. The CDR3 runs 16 residues. CDR1 is SGHDN, CDR2 FVKESK, per germline. Trimming cost V 4 bases and J 0 bases, with 14 bases left between them. CDR3 sequence (DNA): TGTGCCAGCAGCCCCCTGATTAGCCGGAGCACAGATACGCAGTATTTT. Translating it yields CASSPLISRSTDTQYF.

The chain combines TRBV5-5 with TRBJ1-4; TRBD1 is a possible D gene (5 bases). CDR3 length: 14 residues. Germline V lookup: CDR1 SGHKS, CDR2 YYEKEE (reference sequence). V lost 1 base and J 12 bases, leaving 16 bases between the germline ends. CDR3: CASSLSLVDTELFF. CDR3 DNA: TGTGCCAGCAGCTTGAGCCTCGTGGACACGGAACTGTTTTTT.

Points on this clonotype: As the CDR3 is not closed by the conserved phenylalanine or tryptophan, this likely results from a read error. CDR3 in amino acids: CVSSSQDKTYNKQFL. In nucleotides, the CDR3 is TGTGTCAGCAGCTCTCAAGACAAGACCTACAATAAGCAGTTCCTC. J is TRBJ2-1 and V is TRBV11-1, with D unresolved. This CDR3 has 15 amino acids. CDR1 SGHAT and CDR2 FQDESV come from the germline V gene (reference sequence).

For this clonotype: Germline and junction disagree at one end, which may indicate a read error. V usage is TRBV11-2 and J usage is TRBJ1-4; D gene ambiguous. The CDR3 has 12 amino acids. Germline V gene lookup returns CDR1 SGHAT and CDR2 FQNNGV. The CDR3 DNA reads TGTGCCAGAGCTTACATGGGAGAAACACTGTTTTTT. Protein sequence: CARAYMGETLFF.

In the case of this clonotype: The conserved closing phenylalanine or tryptophan is absent in this CDR3, likely reflecting a read error. The V gene is TRBV29-1, the J gene TRBJ1-2; D uncertain. Germline V gives CDR1 SQVTM, CDR2 ANQGSEA. There are 11 residues in the CDR3. This CDR3 is CSVELADGYTL. The CDR3 DNA follows: TGTAGCGTTGAATTGGCAGATGGCTACACCCTC.

About this clonotype: A much bigger clone sits one base away, suggesting this may be a read error. This chain links TRBV12-3 or TRBV12-4 with TRBJ2-3; 11 bases are a match to TRBD2. This CDR3 is 17 amino acids long. The CDR3 nucleotides are TGTGTCAGCAGCTCACGTAGGACTAGCGGGTACACAGATACGCAGTATTTT. This gives the protein CVSSSRRTSGYTDTQYF.

In the case of this clonotype: The junction shows a germline mismatch at one end, possibly a read error. The chain recombines TRBV7-9 with TRBJ2-3; D gene ambiguous. Germline CDR1 and CDR2: SEHNR and FQNEAQ (reference sequence). The CDR3 has 11 amino acids. As DNA, the CDR3 is TGTGGCAGCAGCTCCACAGATACGCAGTATTTT. This sequence encodes CGSSSTDTQYF.

This clonotype was seen once. V gene TRBV12-3 or TRBV12-4 combines with J gene TRBJ2-1; 8 bases agree with TRBD2. The junction had 20 bases not matched to a gene; V was cut back by 7 bases and J by 9 bases. The length of the CDR3 is 17 residues. CDR3 protein: CASTSGGGLASGREQFF. The CDR3, as DNA: TGTGCCAGCACTTCGGGAGGGGGGCTAGCGAGTGGTCGTGAGCAGTTCTTC.

This clonotype was observed a single time. A read error may produce the germline difference seen at one junction end. The chain combines TRBV29-1 with TRBJ1-1, with D possibly being TRBD1 (5 bases). CDR1 is SQVTM, CDR2 ANQGSEA, per germline. CDR3 length: 12 amino acids. The CDR3 is CSVRGDKERALF. The CDR3 bases are TGCAGCGTGAGGGGAGACAAGGAAAGGGCTCTCTTT.

Of note for this clonotype: The junction departs from germline at one end; a sequencing error may be responsible. The V and J genes are TRBV4-1 and TRBJ1-5; the match to TRBD1 covers 8 bases. Per germline, CDR1 MGHRA and CDR2 YSYEKL. The CDR3 is 17 residues long. The CDR3 here is CASNQHGTGGFNQPQHF. The CDR3 nucleotides are TGCGCTAGCAACCAACACGGGACAGGCGGATTCAATCAGCCCCAGCATTTT.

With respect to this clonotype: One end of the junction fails to match germline, which may point to a read error. This sequence joins TRBV5-6 and TRBJ1-1; D perhaps matches TRBD1 (6 bases). Germline CDR1 reads SGHDT; CDR2 reads YYEEEE. The CDR3 is 13 residues long. The CDR3 spells CAISLGRGPEAFF. The DNA for the CDR3 is TGTGCCATCAGCTTGGGCAGGGGCCCTGAAGCCTTCTTT.

As to this clonotype: This may stem from a read error, because a much larger clone lies one nucleotide away. The chain is built from TRBV28 and TRBJ2-1; D tentatively fits TRBD1 or TRBD2 (5 bases each). CDR3 size: 14 residues. In germline, CDR1 is MDHEN, CDR2 SYDVKM. V lost 6 bases, J lost 7 bases, and 16 bases lay in between. The CDR3 DNA reads TGTGCCAGCAGGTTTTTTAGGGGACGGAATGAGCAGTTCTTC. Translating it yields CASRFFRGRNEQFF.

Concerning this clonotype: A read error is possible here, since a much larger clone lies one base away. The genes are TRBV30 and TRBJ2-5, with 14 bases aligning to TRBD2. J lost 5 bases, V lost 0 bases, and 8 bases had no gene match. The CDR3 is 17 residues long. The V gene's germline CDR1 is GTSNPN and CDR2 SVGIG (reference sequence). This chain's CDR3 is CAWSVSTSGRVHETQYF. The CDR3 DNA is TGTGCCTGGAGTGTCTCGACTAGCGGGAGGGTCCATGAGACCCAGTACTTC. The full variable domain, with the rest looked up from reference TRBV30 and TRBJ2-5, is SQTIHQWPATLVQPVGSPLSLECTVEGTSNPNLYWYRQAAGRGLQLLFYSVGIGQISSEVPQNLSASRPQDRQFILSSKKLLLSDSGFYLCAWSVSTSGRVHETQYFGPGTRLLVL.

The V gene is TRBV12-3 or TRBV12-4, the J gene TRBJ2-2; tentatively, D is TRBD1 (6 bases). The V end lost 7 bases, the J end lost 0 bases, and 15 bases lay between the germline ends. This CDR3 has 16 residues. The CDR3, as DNA: TGTGCCAGCAATTTTTGGCAGGGGTCGAACACCGGGGAGCTGTTTTTT. It specifies CASNFWQGSNTGELFF.

In regard to this clonotype: Germline is not matched at one junction end, which may reflect a read error. The chain links TRBV29-1 to TRBJ1-2; D remains ambiguous. Germline CDR1 reads SQVTM; CDR2 reads ANQGSEA. The CDR3 spans 11 residues. CDR3 DNA: TGCAGCGCTGTGCTGGTCTATGGCTACATCTTC. Amino acid sequence: CSAVLVYGYIF.

The chain uses TRBV12-3 or TRBV12-4 and TRBJ2-7; maybe TRBD2 (7 bases). V shed 6 bases and J shed 6 bases, with 15 bases lying between them. The CDR3 is 13 amino acids. In DNA, the CDR3 is TGTGCCAGCAGCCGACGGGGGGCTGGCGAGCAGTACGTC. It is translated as CASSRRGAGEQYV.

To note about this clonotype: The CDR3 does not end in the conserved phenylalanine or tryptophan, so this is likely a read error. The chain employs TRBV4-1 and TRBJ2-1; 13 bases fit TRBD2. Germline V gene data show CDR1 as MGHRA and CDR2 as YSYEKL. The CDR3 has 19 amino acids. As DNA, the CDR3 is TGTGCCAGCAGCCAAGATGTAGTGACTAGCGGGAGGCGCTACAATGAGCAGTTCATC. The encoded protein is CASSQDVVTSGRRYNEQFI.

The rearrangement uses TRBV6-1 and TRBJ2-3; TRBD2 is a possible D gene (6 bases). The V end lost 10 bases, the J end lost 11 bases, and 37 bases lay between the germline ends. This CDR3 has 18 amino acids. From germline, CDR1 is MNHNS and CDR2 SASEGT. The CDR3 DNA reads as TGTGCCATGAGCTCCCTAGTGGCGGGACTCTTGGGCTCGGAGCAGCAGTATTTT. As protein: CAMSSLVAGLLGSEQQYF.

Of note for this clonotype: A read error may be the cause here, since a much bigger clone is one base away. The chain carries TRBV24-1 and TRBJ1-4; the D gene is possibly TRBD1 (5 bases). Trimming stripped 2 bases from V and 13 bases from J, with 10 bases between. Germline lookup yields CDR1 KGHDR and CDR2 SFDVKD. CDR3 length: 12 amino acids. Here the CDR3 DNA reads TGTGCCACCAGTGATTACGACAGCAGACTGTTTTTT. This sequence encodes CATSDYDSRLFF.

Turning to this clonotype: This may arise from a read error, as a much more abundant clone is one base away. The gene calls are TRBV7-6 and TRBJ2-1; D not certain. This CDR3 is 11 amino acids long. Deletions cut 2 bases from V and 6 bases from J, with 2 bases between. Germline CDR1 and CDR2: SGHVS and FNYEAQ. CDR3 amino acids: CASSLTNEQFF. The CDR3 region has the DNA TGTGCCAGCAGCTTAACCAATGAGCAGTTCTTC. Full variable domain (missing parts from reference TRBV7-6 and TRBJ2-1): GAGVSQSPRYKVTKRGQDVALRCDPISGHVSLYWYRQALGQGPEFLTYFNYEAQQDKSGLPNDRFSAERPEGSISTLTIQRTEQRDSAMYRCASSLTNEQFFGPGTRLTVL.

With respect to this clonotype: This clone may be a read error of a much larger clone one base away. This chain uses TRBV28 with TRBJ2-7; 7 positions match TRBD2. V shed 8 bases and J 0 bases; nucleotides not matched to a gene: 10. Looked up from germline, CDR1 is MDHEN and CDR2 is SYDVKM. This CDR3 is built from 15 residues. The CDR3 DNA is TGTGCCAGCGGTTCCGGGAGGCGAAGCTCCTACGAGCAGTACTTC. It encodes CASGSGRRSSYEQYF.